These 30 T cell receptor beta chains were sequenced from one sample in a study of blood T cell repertoires in COVID-19. Sequencing used immunoSEQ multiplex PCR; TCRdb keeps in-frame clones, though not all of them. The table has 250,000 to 350,000 clones, 88% seen once. Sequencing was carried out using peripheral blood. These receptors all come from a woman in her 30s with COVID-19, enrolled during active disease.

This sequence joins TRBV18 and TRBJ2-3; TRBD2 matches at 7 bases. This CDR3 region has 14 residues. Trimming removed 1 base from V and 6 bases from J; junction bases left unmatched: 4. In germline, CDR1 is KGHSH, CDR2 LQKENI. The CDR3 sequence: CASSPRRETDTQYF. CDR3 nucleotide sequence: TGTGCCAGCTCACCACGGCGGGAGACGGATACGCAGTATTTT. Complete variable domain (other parts from reference TRBV18 and TRBJ2-3): NAGVMQNPRHLVRRRGQEARLRCSPMKGHSHVYWYRQLPEEGLKFMVYLQKENIIDESGMPKERFSAEFPKEGPSILRIQQVVRGDSAAYFCASSPRRETDTQYFGPGTRLTVL.

V is TRBV7-9 and J is TRBJ2-3; 13 bases align to TRBD2. Germline-derived CDR1 and CDR2 are SEHNR and FQNEAQ (reference sequence). CDR3 length: 19 amino acids. Trimming cost V 1 base and J 6 bases; bases outside gene matches: 13. The CDR3 DNA reads TGTGCCAGCAGCTTAGTTCATCTTGGGGGACTAGCGGGGCCTGATACGCAGTATTTT. Its translation: CASSLVHLGGLAGPDTQYF.

The chain uses TRBV11-2 and TRBJ2-1, with no clear D. V was pared by 1 base and J by 0 bases, with 7 bases between. The CDR3 totals 15 residues. Germline CDR1 SGHAT, CDR2 FQNNGV. The CDR3 DNA follows: TGTGCCAGCAGCTTAGTAGGAGACTCCTACAATGAGCAGTTCTTC. Protein: CASSLVGDSYNEQFF.

This chain joins TRBV6-5 and TRBJ2-1; D possibly corresponds to TRBD2 (5 bases). The CDR3 has 16 residues. Germline CDR1 and CDR2: MNHEY and SVGAGI. With 0 bases removed from V and 0 bases from J, the gap between germline ends came to 9 bases. The DNA of the CDR3 is TGTGCCAGCAGTTACTCGTTAGGGAGCTCCTACAATGAGCAGTTCTTC. It encodes CASSYSLGSSYNEQFF.

This chain uses TRBV28 with TRBJ2-1, with 9 bases aligning to TRBD1. CDR3 length: 15 residues. Germline CDR1 MDHEN, CDR2 SYDVKM. J was trimmed by 8 bases and V by 3 bases; bases with no gene match: 8. The CDR3 reads CASSLIGTGPYEQFF. CDR3 coding DNA: TGTGCCAGCAGTTTGATCGGGACAGGGCCCTATGAGCAGTTCTTC.

The CDR3 is CAWSSSDRFAYEQYF. CDR3 coding DNA: TGTGCCTGGAGTTCCTCAGACAGGTTTGCCTACGAGCAGTACTTC. The V call is TRBV30, the J call TRBJ2-7; weak D call: TRBD1 (6 bases). CDR1 is GTSNPN and CDR2 is SVGIG in the germline V gene (reference sequence). V shed 2 bases and J shed 2 bases, with 16 bases lying between them. The CDR3 extends over 15 amino acids.

This clone has only one observation. CDR3 nucleotide sequence: TGCGCCAGCAGTGGGATACAGGGCTACGAGCAGTACTTC. This gives the protein CASSGIQGYEQYF. The chain combines TRBV5-1 with TRBJ2-7, with D possibly matching TRBD1 (6 bases). CDR3 length equals 13 residues. V was trimmed by 5 bases and J by 3 bases, leaving 12 bases between them. From germline, CDR1 is SGHRS and CDR2 YFSETQ. Using reference TRBV5-1 and TRBJ2-7 for the parts outside the CDR3, the full variable domain is KAGVTQTPRYLIKTRGQQVTLSCSPISGHRSVSWYQQTPGQGLQFLFEYFSETQRNKGNFPGRFSGRQFSNSRSEMNVSTLELGDSALYLCASSGIQGYEQYFGPGTRLTVT.

V and J are TRBV6-4 and TRBJ1-1; 12 positions match TRBD1. CDR3 length: 15 residues. CDR1 and CDR2 from the germline V gene are MRHNA and SNTAGT. Trimming removed 4 bases from V and 2 bases from J; junction bases left unmatched: 2. CDR3: CASSVGTGGNTEAFF. CDR3 bases: TGTGCCAGCAGTGTCGGGACAGGGGGCAACACTGAAGCTTTCTTT.

This clone was seen only once. This chain uses TRBV24-1 with TRBJ2-3; 7 nucleotides match TRBD2. Germline V CDR1 and CDR2: KGHDR, SFDVKD. V lost 4 bases and J lost 1; bases outside the gene matches: 7. This CDR3 has 16 residues. The CDR3: CATSERTRGGTDTQYF. The CDR3 DNA sequence: TGTGCCACCAGTGAAAGGACTAGAGGGGGCACAGATACGCAGTATTTT.

The chain recombines TRBV2 with TRBJ2-5; 7 nucleotides align to TRBD1. The CDR3 runs to 12 residues. V lost 10 bases and J lost 5; bases outside the gene matches: 7. Germline values: CDR1 SNHLY, CDR2 FYNNEI. The chain's CDR3 is CAISARGETQYF. In nucleotides, the CDR3 is TGTGCCATCTCGGCCAGGGGGGAGACCCAGTACTTC.

This chain connects TRBV2 to TRBJ2-5; D unresolved. The CDR3 extends over 10 amino acids. V shed 7 bases and J shed 4 bases, with 4 bases lying between them. In germline, CDR1 is SNHLY, CDR2 FYNNEI. CDR3 protein: CASILETQYF. Written as DNA, the CDR3 is TGTGCCAGCATCCTAGAGACCCAGTACTTC. Looking up the rest from reference TRBV2 and TRBJ2-5 gives the full variable domain: EPEVTQTPSHQVTQMGQEVILRCVPISNHLYFYWYRQILGQKVEFLVSFYNNEISEKSEIFDDQFSVERPDGSNFTLKIRSTKLEDSAMYFCASILETQYFGPGTRLLVL.

The chain is built from TRBV11-2 and TRBJ2-1; 8 bases agree with TRBD2. CDR1 and CDR2 (germline): SGHAT, FQNNGV. V trimming: 4 bases; J trimming: 4 bases; junction bases outside the gene matches: 12. The CDR3 covers 17 residues. The DNA of the CDR3 is TGTGCCAGCAGCTCCCTAGCGGGCCTAGAGACTTACAATGAGCAGTTCTTC. Translated: CASSSLAGLETYNEQFF.

The J gene is TRBJ2-3, the V gene TRBV6-4; 10 positions agree with TRBD2. J was trimmed by 4 bases and V by 2 bases; bases with no gene match: 9. This CDR3 spans 17 amino acids. The germline V gene has CDR1 MRHNA and CDR2 SNTAGT. DNA for the CDR3: TGTGCCAGCAGTGACGTAGTAGCGGGAGGCCGCCCAGATACGCAGTATTTT. As protein: CASSDVVAGGRPDTQYF.

The chain combines TRBV28 with TRBJ1-2, with 12 bases fitting TRBD1. The CDR3 has 17 amino acids. The germline gives CDR1 MDHEN, CDR2 SYDVKM. Trimming removed 10 bases from V and 4 bases from J; junction bases left unmatched: 16. The CDR3 nucleotides read TGTGCCATTCCCAGAGGGACAGGGGGCAGTCAGCCCTATGGCTACACCTTC. Its translation is CAIPRGTGGSQPYGYTF.

The chain links TRBV30 to TRBJ2-7, with 10 bases identical to TRBD2. V shed 0 bases and J 4 bases; nucleotides not matched to a gene: 9. Looked up from germline, CDR1 is GTSNPN and CDR2 is SVGIG (reference sequence). CDR3 length equals 16 residues. This chain's CDR3 is CAWSVRWGLASYEQYF. The DNA for the CDR3 is TGTGCCTGGAGTGTAAGGTGGGGACTAGCGTCTTACGAGCAGTACTTC.

The chain combines TRBV2 with TRBJ2-1, with D unclear. With 4 bases removed from V and 2 bases from J, the gap between germline ends came to 9 bases. The germline V gene encodes CDR1 SNHLY and CDR2 FYNNEI. This CDR3 has 14 amino acids. Here the CDR3 DNA reads TGTGCCAGCAGTGCCCCAGGTACCTACAATGAGCAGTTCTTC. Translated: CASSAPGTYNEQFF.

V is TRBV4-1 and J is TRBJ1-3; a weak D match, TRBD1 (6 bases). The CDR3 consists of 15 residues. Germline V CDR1 and CDR2: MGHRA, YSYEKL. V gave up 1 base and J gave up 2 bases, with 9 bases separating them. The CDR3 sequence: CASSQVKGAGNTIYF. The CDR3 DNA is TGCGCCAGCAGCCAAGTCAAGGGGGCTGGAAACACCATATATTTT.

This CDR3 reads CASSSLVGPSYEQYF. CDR3 nucleotide sequence: TGTGCCAGCAGTTCCTTGGTGGGGCCCTCCTACGAGCAGTACTTC. The chain combines TRBV28 with TRBJ2-7; TRBD1 might be the D (5 bases). V was trimmed by 4 bases and J by 0 bases, leaving 13 bases between them. Germline values: CDR1 MDHEN, CDR2 SYDVKM. This CDR3 spans 15 amino acids.

V gene TRBV4-1 combines with J gene TRBJ1-5, with D possibly being TRBD1 (5 bases). With 0 bases removed from V and 2 bases from J, the gap between germline ends came to 8 bases. CDR1 is MGHRA, CDR2 YSYEKL, per germline. CDR3 length: 15 amino acids. For the CDR3, the DNA is TGCGCCAGCAGCCAAGATCCCAGGGGCAATCAGCCCCAGCATTTT. It specifies CASSQDPRGNQPQHF.

This chain joins TRBV4-1 and TRBJ1-1, with 8 bases that match TRBD1. V was clipped by 2 bases and J by 4 bases; unmatched bases: 3. CDR1 and CDR2 from the germline V gene are MGHRA and YSYEKL. The CDR3 sequence is 14 residues long. The CDR3 DNA follows: TGCGCCAGCAGCCAACCGACAGGGGCCACTGAAGCTTTCTTT. It encodes CASSQPTGATEAFF.

The chain carries TRBV2 and TRBJ2-7, with a tentative D call TRBD2 (5 bases). Trimming left V 2 bases short and J 12 bases short, with 14 bases between. This CDR3 has 12 amino acids. The V gene's germline CDR1 is SNHLY and CDR2 FYNNEI. The CDR3 reads CASSENRAAGYF. CDR3 DNA: TGTGCCAGCAGTGAAAATCGAGCGGCCGGGTACTTC.

The chain has TRBV5-6 and TRBJ1-2; 9 bases map to TRBD1. The CDR3 is 13 residues long. The junction had 4 bases not matched to a gene; V was cut back by 2 bases and J by 8 bases. The germline V gene has CDR1 SGHDT and CDR2 YYEEEE. The CDR3 bases are TGTGCCAGCAGCTTACAGGGGGCGGTAGGCTACACCTTC. Its protein product is CASSLQGAVGYTF.

The V gene is TRBV27, the J gene TRBJ1-3; D gene uncertain. V was cut by 6 bases and J by 0 bases, with 12 bases left in between. The CDR3 covers 15 residues. Per germline, CDR1 MNHEY and CDR2 SMNVEV (reference sequence). The chain's CDR3 is CASRPPGGSGNTIYF. Here the CDR3 DNA reads TGTGCCAGCAGGCCCCCGGGTGGCTCTGGAAACACCATATATTTT.

V is TRBV7-2 and J is TRBJ2-3; D not certain. The CDR3 has 14 residues. V shed 0 bases and J shed 2 bases, with 6 bases lying between them. Germline assignment: CDR1 SGHTA and CDR2 FQGNSA. CDR3 loop: CASSLAPVTDTQYF. The DNA for the CDR3 is TGTGCCAGCAGCTTAGCGCCGGTCACAGATACGCAGTATTTT.

This chain links TRBV6-5 with TRBJ1-2; D remains unclear. The germline V gene encodes CDR1 MNHEY and CDR2 SVGAGI. The CDR3 totals 15 residues. V was trimmed by 6 bases and J by 5 bases, leaving 19 bases between them. The CDR3 nucleotides are TGTGCCAGCAGCCGAGGTGAGGGAACTTCGTATGGCTACACCTTC. This encodes CASSRGEGTSYGYTF.

The V gene is TRBV5-1, the J gene TRBJ2-7, with 7 bases that match TRBD1. Germline CDR1 is SGHRS and CDR2 is YFSETQ. The trim removed 4 bases at V and 3 bases at J, leaving 4 bases unmatched. CDR3 length: 13 residues. For the CDR3, the DNA is TGCGCCAGCAGCGCCGCAGGGGGCTACGAGCAGTACTTC. Translated, it gives CASSAAGGYEQYF.

The sample holds many counts of this clone. J is TRBJ2-7 and V is TRBV29-1, with D perhaps TRBD2 (5 bases). Germline lookup yields CDR1 SQVTM and CDR2 ANQGSEA. Trimming removed 4 bases from V and 2 bases from J, with 12 bases in between. There are 13 residues in the CDR3. The CDR3 region has the DNA TGCAGCGTTGTTTCATCGGGGACCTACGAGCAGTACTTC. Its protein is CSVVSSGTYEQYF.

This clone was seen just once. Other DNA variants within this sample encode the same CDR3. This chain connects TRBV6-5 to TRBJ2-3; 7 bases align to TRBD2. In germline, CDR1 is MNHEY, CDR2 SVGAGI. There are 15 residues in the CDR3. V was pared by 6 bases and J by 3 bases, with 9 bases of the junction left unmatched. CDR3 sequence: CASSRIAGGTDTQYF. The CDR3 bases are TGTGCCAGCAGCCGGATAGCGGGCGGGACAGATACGCAGTATTTT.

The chain is built from TRBV2 and TRBJ2-7; 10 bases fit TRBD2. The CDR3 length is 15 residues. V lost 6 bases and J lost 6; bases outside the gene matches: 11. The germline V gene has CDR1 SNHLY and CDR2 FYNNEI. The CDR3 region is CASRPLAGVGREQYF. The CDR3 DNA reads TGTGCCAGCAGACCCCTAGCGGGAGTGGGGCGCGAGCAGTACTTC.

This clone showed up just once. The rearrangement links TRBV5-4 to TRBJ1-3, with D hard to call. CDR3 size: 13 residues. V lost 4 bases to trimming and J lost 2 bases, with 7 bases between them. The germline V gene encodes CDR1 SGHNT and CDR2 YYREEE (reference sequence). CDR3 sequence (DNA): TGTGCCAGCAGCAACTATGCTGGAAACACCATATATTTT. It yields the protein CASSNYAGNTIYF.